This T cell receptor (beta chain) was found in a study of radiotherapy plus CTLA-4 blockade in lung cancer. Assay used: immunoSEQ multiplex PCR; TCRdb lists only in-frame clones, some missing. The repertoire has 90,000 to 100,000 clones, 80% to 85% of them found once; the top ten carry about 23%. A single count supports this clone. Antigen specificity is unknown. The CDR3 extends over 14 amino acids. General study points: The study found tumor-derived TCR clones expanded in blood after radiotherapy plus ipilimumab. Reports state that early shifts in blood T cell clones, with interferon-beta, best predicted response.

Treatment of patients with chemo-refractory metastatic non-small-cell lung cancer consisted of focal radiation plus CTLA-4 blockade with ipilimumab. This chain connects TRBV12-2 to TRBJ2-3; the D segment call TRBD2 is taken from the table without a DNA check. TRBV12-2 is marked as a pseudogene. The receptor was isolated from a human donor with non-small cell lung cancer that progressed on radiotherapy plus ipilimumab. This specimen consisted of peripheral blood, obtained from a patient treated with radiotherapy plus ipilimumab. The CDR3: CASRLEAYGDTQYF. In nucleotides, the CDR3 is TGTGCAAGTCGCTTAGAAGCGTACGGAGATACGCAGTATTTT.